The clone carrying this T cell receptor (beta chain) was seen only a few times. The data derive from a study of T cells after yellow fever vaccination. TCRdb processed the 5' RACE reads anew with MiXCR; each CDR3 protein has one entry. Among 55,000 or so distinct CDR3 sequences listed, 5% to 8.5% were seen once. V lost 6 bases and J 2 bases, leaving 14 bases between the germline ends. This CDR3 region has 15 residues. Germline V gene lookup returns CDR1 SNHLY and CDR2 FYNNEI. The source material was CD8+ T cells not binding an NS4B(214-222) dextramer, sorted from PBMCs, sampled roughly 47 days after the first yellow fever vaccination. The sequence was obtained from a man aged 18 to 29 who received the YFV17D yellow fever vaccine. V and J are TRBV2 and TRBJ2-1, with a weak D call TRBD2 (7 bases). The chain's CDR3 is CASRRGGGAYNEQFF. The CDR3, as DNA: TGTGCCAGCAGGAGGGGGGGGGGAGCCTACAATGAGCAGTTCTTC. The complete variable domain, with remaining parts taken from reference TRBV2 and TRBJ2-1, reads EPEVTQTPSHQVTQMGQEVILRCVPISNHLYFYWYRQILGQKVEFLVSFYNNEISEKSEIFDDQFSVERPDGSNFTLKIRSTKLEDSAMYFCASRRGGGAYNEQFFGPGTRLTVL.